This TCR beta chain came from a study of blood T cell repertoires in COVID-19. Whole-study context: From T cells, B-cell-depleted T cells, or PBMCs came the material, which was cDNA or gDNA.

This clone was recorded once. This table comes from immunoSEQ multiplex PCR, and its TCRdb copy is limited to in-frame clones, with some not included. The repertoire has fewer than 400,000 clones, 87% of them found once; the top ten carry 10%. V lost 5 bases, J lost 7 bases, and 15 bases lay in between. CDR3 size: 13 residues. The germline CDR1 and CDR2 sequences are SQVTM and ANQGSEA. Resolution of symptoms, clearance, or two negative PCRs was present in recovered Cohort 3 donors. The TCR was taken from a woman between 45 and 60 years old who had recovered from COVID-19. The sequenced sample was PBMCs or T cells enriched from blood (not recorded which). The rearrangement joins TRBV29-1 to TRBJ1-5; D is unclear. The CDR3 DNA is TGCAGCGTTCAGGTCTCGTCAGGCCAGCCCCAGCATTTT. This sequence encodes CSVQVSSGQPQHF.